The rows below give T cell receptor beta chains drawn from one sample of a study of T cell responses to AZD1222 COVID-19 vaccine. Sequenced by immunoSEQ multiplex PCR; TCRdb stores in-frame clones only, minus some. Among fewer than 90,000 clones listed, about 89% were seen once. This specimen consisted of peripheral blood, obtained 28 days after the second AZD1222 dose. These receptors all stem from an adult who received the AZD1222 COVID-19 vaccine. CDR3s include the opening cysteine and the closing phenylalanine or tryptophan. D genes are given only for firm matches.

TRBD1	TRBJ2-1	TRBV19	CASRTGGSYNEQFF
TRBD1	TRBJ1-6	TRBV7-9	CASSSPLTGGDSPLHF
TRBD1	TRBJ1-1	TRBV7-9	CASSLLAGGSSEAFF
NA	TRBJ1-1	TRBV19	CASSIVAASTEAFF
NA	TRBJ2-1	TRBV4-3	CASSHRPVNEQFF
NA	TRBJ2-7	TRBV19	CASSQGPGEQYF
NA	TRBJ1-5	TRBV6-4	CASSDTHSGAQPQHF
NA	TRBJ1-1	TRBV6-1	CASSEEGGTEAFF
TRBD1	TRBJ1-2	TRBV5-1	CASRILQGAQAYGYTF
NA	TRBJ2-2	TRBV5-1	CASSFLATNTGELFF
NA	TRBJ1-1	TRBV6-2/TRBV6-3	CASSYGRGRNTEAFF
TRBD2	TRBJ2-5	TRBV27	CASSNTVRGGLETQYF
NA	TRBJ1-4	TRBV4-1	CASSQDLLRDATNEKLFF
NA	TRBJ1-1	TRBV11-3	CASSLSRATEAFF
TRBD1	TRBJ1-2	TRBV6-5	CASNPGTAGGGYTF
NA	TRBJ1-4	TRBV6-5	CASSPGDWNEKLFF
NA	TRBJ1-1	TRBV18	CASSRIKVVGTEAFF
NA	TRBJ2-7	TRBV21-1	CANLLAGLTYEQYF
NA	TRBJ2-1	TRBV29-1	CSVGPGNEQFF
NA	TRBJ1-2	TRBV4-2	CASSQDWGGAWYGYTF
NA	TRBJ2-7	TRBV27	CASSFGQKIYEQYF
NA	TRBJ1-2	TRBV7-9	CASSLQVRGGYTF
NA	TRBJ1-2	TRBV5-8	CASSLSGGLDSNYGYTF
TRBD2	TRBJ2-7	TRBV7-2	CASSLGIAGGLNEQYF
NA	TRBJ2-7	TRBV7-9	CASSGRDIPNYEQYF
NA	TRBJ1-1	TRBV6-2/TRBV6-3	CASGPPGNTEAFF
NA	TRBJ2-1	TRBV20-1	CSASGHSRGEQFF
NA	TRBJ2-2	TRBV28	CASKGEGGELFF
NA	TRBJ2-7	TRBV11-3	CASSLDGEGPTYEQYF
NA	TRBJ1-1	TRBV15	CATSRVLLNTEAFF
TRBD1	TRBJ1-1	TRBV7-8	CASSPRGQEAFF
NA	TRBJ1-6	TRBV7-9	CASSPSGRDNSPLHF
TRBD2	TRBJ2-7	TRBV6-5	CASSYSGPRLGGEQYF
NA	TRBJ1-3	TRBV11-2	CASSFSGNTIYF
TRBD2	TRBJ2-7	TRBV30	CAWSSKGLAGGEQYF
TRBD1	TRBJ2-6	TRBV19	CASIGHGQGYSGANVLTF
TRBD1	TRBJ2-7	TRBV27	CASSLDRVSEQYF
NA	TRBJ2-1	TRBV19	CASRVGWRTPEDEQFF
NA	TRBJ1-6	TRBV19	CASSIDSPNSPLHF
NA	TRBJ1-4	TRBV27	CASSLGIATNEKLFF
TRBD1	TRBJ2-7	TRBV19	CASSLSMTGGYEQYF
TRBD2	TRBJ2-1	TRBV5-4	CASSRTSGGRSYNEQFF
NA	TRBJ2-7	TRBV11-3	CASSSGLNYEQYF
NA	TRBJ1-1	TRBV15	CATSTPPGTEAFF
NA	TRBJ1-1	TRBV28	CASRTGNTEAFF
NA	TRBJ2-1	TRBV19	CASSIAPIQGFSYNEQFF
NA	TRBJ1-2	TRBV20-1	CSASAPGLYNYGYTF
TRBD1	TRBJ1-1	TRBV7-8	CASSKGQGTYMNTEAFF
NA	TRBJ1-2	TRBV25-1	CASSVNNYGYTF
NA	TRBJ1-1	TRBV5-1	CATRTNRDTEAFF
TRBD1	TRBJ1-6	TRBV24-1	CAVGTGPSSYNSPLHF
NA	TRBJ1-2	TRBV13	CASSLLQSGFYGYTF
NA	TRBJ1-2	TRBV10-3	CAISGQVANYGYTF
TRBD1	TRBJ2-7	TRBV19	CASSVVLRQGNEQYF
NA	TRBJ2-3	TRBV4-2	CASGGWAGKSDTQYF